This T cell receptor beta chain was recorded in a study of shared T cell receptors in the human thymus. This CDR3 spans 18 amino acids. Trimming stripped 4 bases from V and 1 base from J, with 22 bases between. Germline V gives CDR1 MGHDK, CDR2 SYGVNS. Produced via immunoSEQ multiplex PCR; TCRdb's table is partial and in-frame only. The repertoire holds 500,000 to 850,000 clones, with about 87% as singletons. This sample was also put to use in a study of human thymus T cells.

The source material was thymocytes. The V and J genes are TRBV25-1 and TRBJ1-2; the D is unclear. This TCR came from a boy younger than two with a congenital heart defect. In DNA form, the CDR3 reads TGTGCCAGCAGTGGACCACCCTTCCGAGGGAGAGTTAACTATGGCTACACCTTC. Residues: CASSGPPFRGRVNYGYTF.